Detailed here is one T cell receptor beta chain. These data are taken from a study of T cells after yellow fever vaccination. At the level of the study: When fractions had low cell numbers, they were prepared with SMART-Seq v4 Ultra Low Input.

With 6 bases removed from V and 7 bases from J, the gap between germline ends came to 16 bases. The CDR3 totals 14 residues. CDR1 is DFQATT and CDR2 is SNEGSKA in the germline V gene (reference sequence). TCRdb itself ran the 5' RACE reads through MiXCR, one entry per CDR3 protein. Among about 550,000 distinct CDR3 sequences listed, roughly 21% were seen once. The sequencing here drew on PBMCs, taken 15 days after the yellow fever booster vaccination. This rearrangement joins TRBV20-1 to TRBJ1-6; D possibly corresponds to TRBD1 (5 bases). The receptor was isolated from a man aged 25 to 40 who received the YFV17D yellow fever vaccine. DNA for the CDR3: TGCAGTGCCTTACAGGCCCAGGGAAATTCACCCCTCCACTTT. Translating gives CSALQAQGNSPLHF.